These 7 T cell receptor beta chains came from one sample sequenced in a study of neurological immune-mediated disorders. MiXCR was run by TCRdb on the 5' RACE reads, yielding one entry per CDR3 protein. The data contain under 70,000 distinct CDR3 sequences, 5.2% of them seen just once; the ten biggest clones take up roughly 2.8%. The sequencing input was PBMCs. All receptors derive from a woman in her twenties or thirties with multiple sclerosis.

A word on this clonotype: The conserved phenylalanine or tryptophan normally closing the CDR3 is absent here, so this likely arose from a read error. V gene TRBV5-1 combines with J gene TRBJ1-2; D is unresolved. Trimming left V 2 bases short and J 0 bases short, with 5 bases between. The CDR3 is 13 residues long. The germline CDR1 and CDR2 sequences are SGHRS and YFSETQ. CDR3 residues: CASSLNSNYGYTN. Here the CDR3 DNA reads TGCGCCAGCAGCTTAAATTCTAACTATGGCTACACCAAC.

This clonotype was counted many times. The CDR3 region is CASSPGTGAGTQYF. CDR3 DNA: TGTGCCAGCAGCCCAGGCACCGGGGCGGGGACCCAGTACTTC. The V gene is TRBV5-6, the J gene TRBJ2-5; D assignment may be TRBD1 or TRBD2 (5 bases each). Trimming took 4 bases from V and 7 from J, leaving 17 bases between them. CDR1 and CDR2 (germline): SGHDT, YYEEEE. The CDR3 extends over 14 amino acids.

This clonotype was observed at least ten times. V gene TRBV2 combines with J gene TRBJ1-5; D is uncertain. V lost 6 bases and J lost 9, with 12 bases in between. CDR1 and CDR2 (germline): SNHLY, FYNNEI. CDR3 length: 12 amino acids. CDR3 sequence: CASSGDLGPQHF. The CDR3 bases are TGTGCCAGCAGCGGGGATTTGGGGCCCCAGCATTTT.

This clonotype has at least ten counts. The genes are TRBV12-3 or TRBV12-4 and TRBJ2-5; D perhaps matches TRBD2 (7 bases). The germline V and J ends were trimmed by 0 bases and 5 bases, with 10 bases remaining between them. The CDR3 length is 14 residues. CDR3 in DNA: TGTGCCAGCAGTTTAGCGGGGGGGCCTGAGACCCAGTACTTC. The encoded protein is CASSLAGGPETQYF.

This clonotype was observed at least ten times. The chain combines TRBV28 with TRBJ1-2; 7 bases are shared with TRBD1. From germline, CDR1 is MDHEN and CDR2 SYDVKM. Unmatched junction bases numbered 7, after V lost 4 bases and J lost 8 bases. The CDR3 has 13 residues. DNA for the CDR3: TGTGCCAGCAGTTCAGGGGGGAAAATAGGCTACACCTTC. Protein product: CASSSGGKIGYTF.

This clonotype was counted ten times or more. The chain is built from TRBV7-9 and TRBJ1-1, with D unclear. Trimming removed 6 bases from V and 5 bases from J, with 13 bases in between. Per the germline V gene, CDR1 is SEHNR and CDR2 is FQNEAQ (reference sequence). This CDR3 spans 13 amino acids. The CDR3 loop reads CASSQALGTEAFF. In DNA form, the CDR3 reads TGTGCCAGCAGTCAGGCGTTGGGGACTGAAGCTTTCTTT.

V and J are TRBV5-1 and TRBJ2-3; D may correspond to TRBD1 or TRBD2 (6 bases each). With 3 bases removed from V and 1 base from J, the gap between germline ends came to 12 bases. This CDR3 spans 15 amino acids. Per the germline V gene, CDR1 is SGHRS and CDR2 is YFSETQ. Written as DNA, the CDR3 is TGCGCCAGCAGCTCACAGGGAGGAGGCACAGATACGCAGTATTTT. Translated: CASSSQGGGTDTQYF.